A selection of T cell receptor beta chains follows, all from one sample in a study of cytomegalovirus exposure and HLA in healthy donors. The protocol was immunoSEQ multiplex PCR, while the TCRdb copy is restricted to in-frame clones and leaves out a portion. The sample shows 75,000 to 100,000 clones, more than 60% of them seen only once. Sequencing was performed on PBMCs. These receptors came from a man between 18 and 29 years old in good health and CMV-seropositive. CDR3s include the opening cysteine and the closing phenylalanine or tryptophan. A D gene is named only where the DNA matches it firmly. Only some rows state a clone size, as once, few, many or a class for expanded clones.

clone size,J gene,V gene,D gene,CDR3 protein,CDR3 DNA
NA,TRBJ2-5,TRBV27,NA,CASSLLGVQETQYF,TGTGCCAGCAGTTTATTGGGAGTACAAGAGACCCAGTACTTC
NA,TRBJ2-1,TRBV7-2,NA,CASSLVASSSYNEQFF,TGTGCCAGCAGCTTAGTAGCAAGCAGCTCCTACAATGAGCAGTTCTTC
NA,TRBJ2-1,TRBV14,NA,CASSQQVGSYNEQFF,TGTGCCAGCAGCCAACAGGTGGGCTCCTACAATGAGCAGTTCTTC
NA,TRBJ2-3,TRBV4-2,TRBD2,CASRETSGSTDTQYF,TGTGCCAGCCGCGAGACTAGCGGTAGCACAGATACGCAGTATTTT
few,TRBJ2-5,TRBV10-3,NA,CAISERLAEQETQYF,TGTGCCATCAGTGAGAGATTAGCGGAACAAGAGACCCAGTACTTC
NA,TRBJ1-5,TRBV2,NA,CASSPPHGGGGQPQHF,TGTGCCAGTTCCCCTCCTCACGGCGGGGGGGGTCAGCCCCAGCATTTT
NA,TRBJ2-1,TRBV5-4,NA,CASSSPTGTVRKNNEQFF,TGTGCCAGCAGTTCTCCTACAGGGACCGTCCGGAAGAACAATGAGCAGTTCTTC
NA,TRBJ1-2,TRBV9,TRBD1,CASSVGGQGAYGYTF,TGTGCCAGCAGCGTAGGAGGACAGGGGGCCTATGGCTACACCTTC
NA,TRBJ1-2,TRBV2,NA,CASSDGGAGGYTF,TGTGCCAGCAGTGATGGGGGGGCGGGTGGCTACACCTTC
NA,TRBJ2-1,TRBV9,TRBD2,CASSPGLTYNEQFF,TGTGCCAGCAGCCCGGGACTAACTTACAATGAGCAGTTCTTC
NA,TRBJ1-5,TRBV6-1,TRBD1,CASSEAGGYSNQPQHF,TGTGCCAGCAGTGAAGCAGGGGGCTATAGCAATCAGCCCCAGCATTTT
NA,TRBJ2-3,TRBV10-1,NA,CASSENRADTQYF,TGCGCCAGCAGTGAAAACAGAGCAGATACGCAGTATTTT
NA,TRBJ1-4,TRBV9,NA,CASSVEPQAEKLFF,TGTGCCAGCAGCGTAGAACCCCAGGCTGAGAAACTGTTTTTT
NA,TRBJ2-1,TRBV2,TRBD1,CASVQGEGYNEQFF,TGTGCCAGCGTCCAGGGGGAAGGCTACAATGAGCAGTTCTTC
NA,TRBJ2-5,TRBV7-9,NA,CASSLWAEPQETQYF,TGTGCCAGCAGCTTATGGGCAGAACCCCAAGAGACCCAGTACTTC